This paragraph reports one TCR beta chain. The junction differs from germline at one of its ends, possibly a read error. The data derive from a study of OX40 agonist ivuxolimab in advanced cancers. Study-level information: The study reported partial responses in three patients: one hepatocellular carcinoma, two cutaneous melanoma.

Some clones are missing from TCRdb's copy, which holds only in-frame ones; the method was immunoSEQ multiplex PCR. The sample yields about 70,000 clones, 65% to 90% seen once. The V gene's germline CDR1 is SGHDT and CDR2 YYEEEE. This CDR3 comprises 15 residues. Here the sequenced sample was CD4+ or CD8+ T cells sorted from blood, taken in a trial of the OX40 agonist ivuxolimab. The V and J genes are TRBV5-6 and TRBJ2-7; 12 bases fit TRBD2. The receptor was derived from an adult with an advanced solid tumor such as melanoma, head and neck, liver or kidney cancer. In DNA form, the CDR3 reads TGTGCTAGCAGCCCGCGGACTAGCGGGATCGGCGAGCAGTACTTC. This codes for CASSPRTSGIGEQYF. Full variable domain (rest looked up from reference TRBV5-6 and TRBJ2-7): DAGVTQSPTHLIKTRGQQVTLRCSPKSGHDTVSWYQQALGQGPQFIFQYYEEEERQRGNFPDRFSGHQFPNYSSELNVNALLLGDSALYLCASSPRTSGIGEQYFGPGTRLTVT.